A selection of T cell receptor beta chains follows, all from one sample in a study of CD8 T cells in ankylosing spondylitis. TCRdb analysed the 5' RACE reads with MiXCR anew, one entry per CDR3 protein. The table lists roughly 120,000 distinct CDR3 sequences, roughly an eighth of them singletons. The material sequenced was blood, either unsorted or a sorted T cell fraction (not recorded which). All receptors come from a female donor with ankylosing spondylitis or in good health (not recorded which). The CDR3 runs from the conserved cysteine through the conserved F or W. A D gene is named only where the DNA matches it firmly. Clone size appears in some rows only: once, few, many, or a class for an expanded clone.

abundance,v_gene,j_gene,d_gene,CDR3aa,CDR3nt
few,TRBV7-8,TRBJ1-1,.,CASSLALGVTEAFF,TGTGCCAGCAGCTTAGCGCTGGGGGTTACTGAAGCTTTCTTT
many,TRBV12-3/TRBV12-4,TRBJ2-7,.,CASSLDAYEQYF,TGTGCCAGCAGTTTAGACGCCTACGAGCAGTACTTC
many,TRBV7-9,TRBJ2-2,TRBD2,CASSARLAYTGELFF,TGTGCCAGCAGCGCAAGACTAGCGTACACCGGGGAGCTGTTTTTT
many,TRBV10-3,TRBJ1-4,.,CAISENLGQNEKLFF,TGTGCCATCAGTGAAAACCTTGGACAGAATGAAAAACTGTTTTTT
many,TRBV20-1,TRBJ2-7,TRBD2,CSVAGLVAYEQYF,TGCAGTGTGGCGGGACTAGTGGCTTACGAGCAGTACTTC
many,TRBV20-1,TRBJ2-5,TRBD2,CSARTSGRLQETQYF,TGCAGTGCTCGGACTAGCGGCCGCCTCCAAGAGACCCAGTACTTC
.,TRBV11-2,TRBJ2-7,TRBD2,CASSISLAGRAYEQYF,TGTGCCAGCAGCATATCCTTAGCGGGGAGGGCCTACGAGCAGTACTTC
many,TRBV6-4,TRBJ2-2,TRBD2,CAIKPGLAGARELFF,TGTGCCATAAAACCGGGACTAGCGGGAGCCCGGGAGCTGTTTTTT
.,TRBV29-1,TRBJ2-1,TRBD1,CSVGSGDSGQFF,TGCAGCGTTGGATCCGGGGACAGCGGGCAGTTCTTC
many,TRBV20-1,TRBJ2-5,.,CSASPGKETQYF,TGCAGTGCTAGCCCAGGGAAAGAGACCCAGTACTTC
few,TRBV18,TRBJ2-2,.,CASSPPQGELFF,TGTGCCAGCTCACCACCACAGGGGGAGCTGTTTTTT
few,TRBV7-3,TRBJ2-3,TRBD2,CASSSTSALTDTQYF,TGTGCCAGCAGCTCGACTAGCGCCCTCACAGATACGCAGTATTTT
many,TRBV27,TRBJ2-1,TRBD2,CASIPIGGSFNEQFF,TGTGCCAGCATTCCTATTGGCGGGAGCTTCAATGAGCAGTTCTTC
many,TRBV20-1,TRBJ2-2,.,CSAIRETPNTGELFF,TGCAGTGCTATTAGGGAGACCCCGAACACCGGGGAGCTGTTTTTT
many,TRBV12-3/TRBV12-4,TRBJ2-3,TRBD2,CASKLTSDDTQYF,TGTGCCAGCAAACTGACTAGCGACGATACGCAGTATTTT
few,TRBV19,TRBJ1-5,.,CASSIVSTSNQPQHF,TGTGCCAGTAGTATAGTATCGACTAGCAATCAGCCCCAGCATTTT